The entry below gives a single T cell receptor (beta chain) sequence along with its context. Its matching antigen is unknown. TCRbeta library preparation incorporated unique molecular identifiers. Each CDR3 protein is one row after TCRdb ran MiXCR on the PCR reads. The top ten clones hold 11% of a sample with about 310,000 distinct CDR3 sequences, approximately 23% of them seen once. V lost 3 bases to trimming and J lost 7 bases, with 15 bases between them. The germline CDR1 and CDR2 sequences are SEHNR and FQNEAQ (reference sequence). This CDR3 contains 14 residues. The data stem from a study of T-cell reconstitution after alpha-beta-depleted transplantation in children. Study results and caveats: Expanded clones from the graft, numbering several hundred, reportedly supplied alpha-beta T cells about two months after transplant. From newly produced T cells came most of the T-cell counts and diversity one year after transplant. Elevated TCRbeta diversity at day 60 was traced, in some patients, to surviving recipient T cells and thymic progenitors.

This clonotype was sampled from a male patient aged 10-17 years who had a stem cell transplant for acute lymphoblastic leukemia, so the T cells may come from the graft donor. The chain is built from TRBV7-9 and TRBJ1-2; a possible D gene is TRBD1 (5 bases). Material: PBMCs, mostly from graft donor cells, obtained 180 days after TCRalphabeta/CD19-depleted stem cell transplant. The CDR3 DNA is TGTGCCAGCAGCTTTGCGGGCTTTGGGGGTGGCTACACCTTC. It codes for CASSFAGFGGGYTF. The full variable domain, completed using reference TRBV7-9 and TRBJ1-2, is DTGVSQNPRHKITKRGQNVTFRCDPISEHNRLYWYRQTLGQGPEFLTYFQNEAQLEKSRLLSDRFSAERPKGSFSTLEIQRTEQGDSAMYLCASSFAGFGGGYTFGSGTRLTVV.